This T cell receptor (beta chain) is from a study of T cells in Graves' hyperthyroidism and ophthalmopathy. RNA transcripts were the template for amplifying TCR beta CDR3 regions. The HTBI primer set was used in a first-round RT-PCR of the TCR CDR3. TCRdb analysed the multiplex PCR reads with MiXCR anew, one entry per CDR3 protein. The repertoire has about 720,000 distinct CDR3 sequences, approximately 18% of them found once; the top ten carry 16%. The J segment lost 4 bases and the V segment lost 1 base, leaving 4 bases of the junction unmatched. CDR1 is MNHEY, CDR2 SMNVEV, per germline (reference sequence). The CDR3 is 15 residues long.

The receptor was isolated from a woman in her 50s with Graves' hyperthyroidism that later progressed to Graves' ophthalmopathy. What was sequenced was blood. The chain joins TRBV27 to TRBJ2-1, with TRBD2 identical over 7 bases. CDR3 DNA: TGTGCCAGCAGTTTATTGACTAGCTCTTACAATGAGCAGTTCTTC. This gives the protein CASSLLTSSYNEQFF.